Reported below is one T cell receptor beta chain. The data derive from a study of shared clonotypes between healthy human individuals. Looked up from germline, CDR1 is SGHRS and CDR2 is YFSETQ. The CDR3 is 15 amino acids. V gave up 2 bases and J gave up 5 bases; unmatched junction bases: 6. Using immunoSEQ multiplex PCR, the repertoire was profiled, and TCRdb retains in-frame clones only, with some absent. This repertoire shows more than 2 million clones, approximately 96% found once; its top ten account for over 0.1%. The sequenced material came from naive CD4+ T cells sorted from blood. The subset denotes: CD45RA+ positively selected. The chain carries TRBV5-1 and TRBJ2-7; 11 nucleotides align to TRBD1. The sequence was obtained from a man aged 18 to 30 in good health. For the CDR3, the DNA is TGCGCCAGCAGCTTTCGGACAGGGGGCCGCGACGAGCAGTACTTC. Its protein product is CASSFRTGGRDEQYF.